Presented here are 23 T cell receptor beta chains from one specimen sequenced in a study of cytomegalovirus exposure and HLA in healthy donors (dated by TCRdb to about 2017). Library preparation used the immunoSEQ multiplex PCR assay. A mixture of 60 forward primers for TCR Vbeta segments and 13 reverse primers for TCR Jbeta segments was used in the multiplex PCR. TCRdb took this table from immuneACCESS and kept in-frame rearrangements with V and J called. Such tables lack part of the clones; where checked against another copy, unresolved V genes explain under half of the gap, and the rest is unexplained. This sample gives 90,000 to 120,000 clones in total; around 72% of them show up just once. Approximately 14% of the sample is held by the ten biggest clonotypes. Sequenced input: PBMCs. The receptors derive from a woman aged 40 to 49 in good health and CMV-seropositive.

Remarks on this clone: The junction differs from germline at one of its ends, possibly a read error. The V gene is TRBV7-2, the J gene TRBJ2-7; unclear D gene. CDR1 SGHTA and CDR2 FQGNSA come from the germline V gene. This CDR3 is 14 amino acids long. The CDR3 DNA sequence: TGTGCCAGCAGCTTAGTGGGCAGGTCCTACGAGCAATACTTC. This sequence encodes CASSLVGRSYEQYF.

The sample holds one count of this clone. J is TRBJ2-3 and V is TRBV30; D unresolved. Trimming removed 3 bases at V and 3 bases at J, with 10 bases between. Per germline, CDR1 GTSNPN and CDR2 SVGIG (reference sequence). This CDR3 has 13 amino acids. CDR3 nucleotide sequence: TGTGCCTGGAGAAGCCCGGTAACAGATACGCAGTATTTT. Amino acids: CAWRSPVTDTQYF.

This chain joins TRBV5-6 and TRBJ2-7; 7 bases are a match to TRBD1. This CDR3 is built from 16 residues. J was trimmed by 4 bases and V by 3 bases; bases with no gene match: 13. Germline CDR1 SGHDT, CDR2 YYEEEE. The CDR3 nucleotides are TGTGCCAGCAGCTCAATCAAGGGGGCGCGAGTTTACGAGCAGTACTTC. This translates into CASSSIKGARVYEQYF.

In DNA form, the CDR3 reads TGTGCCACTTCATCCCAGGAAAGGTACGAGCAGTACTTC. Residues: CATSSQERYEQYF. The V call is TRBV6-5, the J call TRBJ2-7; D remains ambiguous. Deletions cut 10 bases from V and 4 bases from J, with 17 bases between. The CDR3 sequence is 13 residues long. Germline values: CDR1 MNHEY, CDR2 SVGAGI.

The sample holds one count of this clone. The rearrangement uses TRBV7-9 and TRBJ2-3; 7 bases are shared with TRBD1. The CDR3 loop spans 14 amino acids. V was pared by 4 bases and J by 0 bases, with 1 base of the junction left unmatched. Germline CDR1 reads SEHNR; CDR2 reads FQNEAQ (reference sequence). CDR3 amino acids: CASSWTGSTDTQYF. Written as DNA, the CDR3 is TGTGCCAGCAGCTGGACAGGAAGCACAGATACGCAGTATTTT.

The chain is built from TRBV6-5 and TRBJ1-4, with 9 positions matching TRBD1. The V segment lost 4 bases and the J segment 10 bases; nucleotides outside the gene matches: 7. The CDR3 has 14 residues. Germline CDR1 and CDR2: MNHEY and SVGAGI. As DNA, the CDR3 is TGTGCCAGCAGTTTCGGACAGGGGCAGGGAAAACTGTTTTTT. Translating gives CASSFGQGQGKLFF.

This clone has just one count. V and J are TRBV7-2 and TRBJ1-3, with no clear D. Germline lookup yields CDR1 SGHTA and CDR2 FQGNSA. The CDR3 extends over 16 amino acids. V was clipped by 10 bases and J by 0 bases, with 19 bases between them. The CDR3 DNA reads as TGTGCCACCCAGGTCCAACATTCCCCCTCTGGAAACACCATATATTTT. Its protein product is CATQVQHSPSGNTIYF.

This clone appeared a few times. The genes are TRBV10-3 and TRBJ1-1; the match to TRBD1 covers 8 bases. J was trimmed by 1 base and V by 10 bases; bases with no gene match: 5. The CDR3 is 13 residues long. Looked up from germline, CDR1 is ENHRY and CDR2 is SYGVKD. CDR3: CATSDRANTEAFF. CDR3 DNA sequence: TGTGCCACCTCGGACAGGGCGAACACTGAAGCTTTCTTT.

This clone was counted between two and nine times. The CDR3 sequence: CASSRGQGESDEQYF. The CDR3 nucleotides are TGCGCCAGCAGCCGGGGGCAGGGGGAAAGCGACGAGCAGTACTTC. J is TRBJ2-7 and V is TRBV5-1; D possibly corresponds to TRBD1 (7 bases). The germline V gene has CDR1 SGHRS and CDR2 YFSETQ. CDR3 length: 15 amino acids. V was pared by 4 bases and J by 5 bases, with 19 bases between.

This clone was picked up a small number of times. This chain connects TRBV2 to TRBJ1-6; D not resolved. Germline V gives CDR1 SNHLY, CDR2 FYNNEI. The V end was cut by 6 bases, the J end by 10 bases, with 10 bases between. CDR3 length equals 12 residues. The CDR3 spells CASRREISPLHF. The CDR3, as DNA: TGTGCCAGCAGGAGGGAGATCTCACCCCTCCACTTT.

As for this clone: The sample carries other DNA sequences with the same CDR3. The rearrangement uses TRBV6-5 and TRBJ2-7; D possibly corresponds to TRBD2 (5 bases). Germline V gene sequence: CDR1 MNHEY, CDR2 SVGAGI. This CDR3 has 14 amino acids. V gave up 0 bases and J gave up 1 base, with 7 bases separating them. The CDR3 loop is CASSYSGGSYEQYF. The CDR3, as DNA: TGTGCCAGCAGTTACTCGGGCGGGTCCTACGAGCAGTACTTC.

The J gene is TRBJ1-2, the V gene TRBV20-1; unclear D gene. Germline V gene data show CDR1 as DFQATT and CDR2 as SNEGSKA (reference sequence). The CDR3 is made up of 11 amino acids. V shed 5 bases and J shed 1 base, with 5 bases lying between them. The CDR3 here is CSAPINYGYTF. The CDR3 nucleotides read TGCAGTGCTCCCATTAACTATGGCTACACCTTC.

This rearrangement joins TRBV7-9 to TRBJ1-1; D remains ambiguous. The CDR3 totals 10 residues. Trimming left V 8 bases short and J 7 bases short, with 8 bases between. Germline values: CDR1 SEHNR, CDR2 FQNEAQ (reference sequence). The CDR3, as DNA: TGTGCCAGCGGTAATAGTGAAGCTTTCTTT. This encodes CASGNSEAFF.

The chain has TRBV7-2 and TRBJ2-7; tentative D call: TRBD2 (6 bases). The CDR3 has 15 residues. CDR1 is SGHTA and CDR2 is FQGNSA in the germline V gene. Trimming took 5 bases from V and 7 from J, leaving 21 bases between them. The CDR3 reads CASSLVGPGSGEQYF. CDR3 bases: TGTGCCAGCAGCCTAGTGGGACCCGGGAGTGGGGAGCAGTACTTC.

Regarding this clone: Since no conserved phenylalanine or tryptophan closes the CDR3, a read error is the likely cause. This chain uses TRBV6-5 with TRBJ1-1, with 7 bases lining up with TRBD1. Germline CDR1 MNHEY, CDR2 SVGAGI. The CDR3 contains 14 residues. The trim removed 6 bases at V and 3 bases at J, leaving 7 bases unmatched. DNA for the CDR3: TGTGCCAGCAGGCAGGCGCAGGGGGACACTGAAGCTTTCGTT. Its translation is CASRQAQGDTEAFV.

This chain connects TRBV15 to TRBJ1-2; D call uncertain. The germline V gene has CDR1 LNHNV and CDR2 YYDKDF (reference sequence). V lost 5 bases to trimming and J lost 3 bases, with 10 bases between them. This CDR3 contains 13 residues. CDR3 residues: CATSFAVDYGYTF. CDR3 DNA sequence: TGTGCCACCAGCTTTGCGGTAGACTATGGCTACACCTTC. Supplemented by reference TRBV15 and TRBJ1-2, the full variable domain reads DAMVIQNPRYQVTQFGKPVTLSCSQTLNHNVMYWYQQKSSQAPKLLFHYYDKDFNNEADTPDNFQSRRPNTSFCFLDIRSPGLGDTAMYLCATSFAVDYGYTFGSGTRLTVV.

V and J are TRBV6-1 and TRBJ1-6; tentatively, D is TRBD1 (6 bases). Germline-derived CDR1 and CDR2 are MNHNS and SASEGT. Trimming pared 4 bases from V and 15 bases from J, leaving 13 bases between. The CDR3 sequence is 12 residues long. The CDR3 is CASSATGQILHF. The CDR3 DNA follows: TGTGCCAGCAGTGCAACCGGACAGATCCTCCACTTT.

This clone has only one observation. The gene calls are TRBV6-6 and TRBJ2-7, with 7 positions matching TRBD1. Germline loops: CDR1 MNHNY, CDR2 SVGAGI (reference sequence). The V segment lost 7 bases and the J segment 0 bases; nucleotides outside the gene matches: 6. This CDR3 is built from 14 residues. The CDR3 protein is CASTGTESSYEQYF. The DNA of the CDR3 is TGTGCCAGCACCGGGACAGAGAGCTCCTACGAGCAGTACTTC.

Here the CDR3 reads CASSLRTGSNYGYTF. The DNA of the CDR3 is TGTGCCAGCAGCTTAAGGACAGGATCTAACTATGGCTACACCTTC. The chain links TRBV5-6 to TRBJ1-2; 7 bases fit TRBD1. V gave up 2 bases and J gave up 0 bases; unmatched junction bases: 4. The CDR3 has 15 residues. Germline-derived CDR1 and CDR2 are SGHDT and YYEEEE.

This rearrangement joins TRBV13 to TRBJ1-5; D is unresolved. V dropped 1 base and J dropped 3 bases, with 7 bases sitting between them. Germline values: CDR1 PRHDT, CDR2 FYEKMQ (reference sequence). CDR3 length: 14 residues. The CDR3 here is CASSLAGSNQPQHF. For the CDR3, the DNA is TGTGCCAGCAGCTTAGCGGGTTCCAATCAGCCCCAGCATTTT.

This clone was counted between two and nine times. The rearrangement uses TRBV29-1 and TRBJ1-5; D gene uncertain. The V gene's germline CDR1 is SQVTM and CDR2 ANQGSEA. CDR3 length: 12 amino acids. Trimming pared 5 bases from V and 4 bases from J, leaving 9 bases between. This chain's CDR3 is CSVQVQNQPQHF. DNA for the CDR3: TGCAGCGTTCAGGTCCAAAATCAGCCCCAGCATTTT.

This chain connects TRBV7-8 to TRBJ2-3, with 7 bases aligning to TRBD1. The V segment lost 5 bases and the J segment 1 base; nucleotides outside the gene matches: 12. Germline V gene data show CDR1 as SGHVS and CDR2 as FQNEAQ. This CDR3 spans 17 amino acids. Here the CDR3 DNA reads TGTGCCAGCAGCCTAAAGACTACAGGGGCCGGCACAGATACGCAGTATTTT. Its translation is CASSLKTTGAGTDTQYF.

This chain links TRBV2 with TRBJ2-7; D not certain. V was pared by 1 base and J by 0 bases, with 10 bases between. CDR3 size: 15 residues. The germline V gene encodes CDR1 SNHLY and CDR2 FYNNEI. The CDR3 bases are TGTGCCAGCAGTGAAGGTGCAGGCCTCTCCTACGAGCAGTACTTC. Protein: CASSEGAGLSYEQYF.